This T cell receptor (beta chain) was found in a study of T cell repertoires in cytomegalovirus infection. About the study: It was the public TCR beta signatures that indicated both CMV infection and matching HLA type.

Notes on the study in general: The ex vivo response was dominated by HLA-C-restricted CMV-specific TCR beta clonotypes.

Only a few counts were recorded for this clonotype. Its antigen is not identified. CDR3 length: 15 amino acids. V shed 5 bases, J shed 5 bases, and the junction held 11 bases outside the gene matches. From germline, CDR1 is SGHAT and CDR2 FQNNGV. One entry per CDR3 protein results from TCRdb running MiXCR on the reads. This table holds 150,000 to 200,000 distinct CDR3 sequences, roughly 27% found once. This receptor was obtained from a human donor in good health (CMV status not recorded). Some clones in this sample may be carry-over from other donors' samples. Specimen: PBMCs. The chain links TRBV11-2 to TRBJ2-5; 7 nucleotides agree with TRBD1. In nucleotides, the CDR3 is TGTGCCAGCAGCCACGGGACAGTTCAAGTGGAGACCCAGTACTTC. Translating gives CASSHGTVQVETQYF. Using reference TRBV11-2 and TRBJ2-5 for the parts outside the CDR3, the full variable domain is EAGVAQSPRYKIIEKRQSVAFWCNPISGHATLYWYQQILGQGPKLLIQFQNNGVVDDSQLPKDRFSAERLKGVDSTLKIQPAKLEDSAVYLCASSHGTVQVETQYFGPGTRLLVL.